This T cell receptor (beta chain) came from a study of shared clonotypes between healthy human individuals. Study-wide results and limits: Researchers found naive subsets generally carried larger estimated richness than memory subsets. In contrast to clonotypes shared by all four donors, non-shared clonotypes had lower generation probabilities.

Sequenced by immunoSEQ multiplex PCR; TCRdb stores in-frame clones only, minus some. The sample records roughly 2.5 million clones, about 92% being singletons. As to this clone: Its antigen is currently unknown.

Donation came from healthy HIV-negative adults that had no recent acute infections or vaccinations. Germline V gene data show CDR1 as GTSNPN and CDR2 as SVGIG (reference sequence). The CDR3 loop spans 16 amino acids. V dropped 4 bases and J dropped 5; count of bases not matched to a gene: 12. The genes are TRBV30 and TRBJ2-7; the match to TRBD2 covers 12 bases. The sequenced sample consisted of naive CD4+ T cells sorted from blood. Subset indicated: CD45RA+ positively selected. This clonotype was sampled from a man between 18 and 29 years old in good health. CDR3 sequence reads: CAWTLGLAGSGDEQYF. CDR3 sequence (DNA): TGTGCCTGGACCCTCGGACTAGCGGGGTCGGGCGACGAGCAGTACTTC.